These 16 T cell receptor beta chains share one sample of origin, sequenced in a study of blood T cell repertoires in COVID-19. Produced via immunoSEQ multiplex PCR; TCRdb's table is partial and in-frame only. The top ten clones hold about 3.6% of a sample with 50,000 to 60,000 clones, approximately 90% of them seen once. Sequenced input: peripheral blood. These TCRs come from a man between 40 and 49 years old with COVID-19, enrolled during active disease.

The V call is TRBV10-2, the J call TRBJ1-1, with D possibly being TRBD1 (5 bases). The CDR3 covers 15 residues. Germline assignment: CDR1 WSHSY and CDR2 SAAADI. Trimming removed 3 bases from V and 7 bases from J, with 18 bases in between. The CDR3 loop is CASSDLVAQGIEAFF. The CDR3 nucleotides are TGCGCCAGCAGTGATCTAGTCGCTCAGGGAATTGAAGCTTTCTTT.

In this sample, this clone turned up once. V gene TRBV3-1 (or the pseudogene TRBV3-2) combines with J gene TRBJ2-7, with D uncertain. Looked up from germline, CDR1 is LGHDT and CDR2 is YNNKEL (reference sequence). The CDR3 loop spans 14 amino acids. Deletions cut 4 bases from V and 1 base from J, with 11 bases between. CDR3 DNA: TGTGCCAGCAGCCCACTGTCCGAATCCTACGAGCAGTACTTC. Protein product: CASSPLSESYEQYF.

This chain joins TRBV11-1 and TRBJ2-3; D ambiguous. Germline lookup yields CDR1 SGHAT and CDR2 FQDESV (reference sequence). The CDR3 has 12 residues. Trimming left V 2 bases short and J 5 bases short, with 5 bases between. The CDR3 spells CASSLYRDTQYF. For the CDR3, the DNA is TGTGCCAGCAGCTTATATCGAGATACGCAGTATTTT.

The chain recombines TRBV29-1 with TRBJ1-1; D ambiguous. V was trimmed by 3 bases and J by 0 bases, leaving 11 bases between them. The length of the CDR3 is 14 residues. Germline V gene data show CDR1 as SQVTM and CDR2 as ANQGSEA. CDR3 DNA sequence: TGCAGCGTTGAGTCCGTGTTAATGAACACTGAAGCTTTCTTT. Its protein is CSVESVLMNTEAFF.

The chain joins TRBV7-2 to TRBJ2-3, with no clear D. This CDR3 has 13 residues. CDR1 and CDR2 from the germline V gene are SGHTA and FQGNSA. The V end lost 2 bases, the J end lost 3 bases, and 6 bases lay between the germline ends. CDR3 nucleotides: TGTGCCAGCAGCTTATCACTAACAGATACGCAGTATTTT. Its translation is CASSLSLTDTQYF.

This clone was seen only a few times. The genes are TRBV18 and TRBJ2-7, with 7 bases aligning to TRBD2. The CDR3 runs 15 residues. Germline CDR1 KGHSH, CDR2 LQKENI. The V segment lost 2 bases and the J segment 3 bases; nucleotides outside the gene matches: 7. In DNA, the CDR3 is TGTGCCAGCTCACCAGGGGCGGGACTAAGCTACGAGCAGTACTTC. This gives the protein CASSPGAGLSYEQYF.

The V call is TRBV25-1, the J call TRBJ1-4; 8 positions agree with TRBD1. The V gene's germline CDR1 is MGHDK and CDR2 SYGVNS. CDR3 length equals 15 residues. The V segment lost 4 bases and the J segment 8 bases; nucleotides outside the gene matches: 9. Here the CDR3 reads CASSARQGNSEKLFF. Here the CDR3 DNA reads TGTGCCAGCAGTGCACGACAGGGGAATTCGGAAAAACTGTTTTTT.

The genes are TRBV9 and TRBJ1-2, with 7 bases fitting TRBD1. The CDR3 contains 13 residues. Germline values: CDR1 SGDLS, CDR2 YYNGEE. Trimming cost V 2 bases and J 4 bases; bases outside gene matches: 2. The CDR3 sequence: CASSVRDSYGYTF. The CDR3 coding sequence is TGTGCCAGCAGCGTCCGGGACAGCTATGGCTACACCTTC.

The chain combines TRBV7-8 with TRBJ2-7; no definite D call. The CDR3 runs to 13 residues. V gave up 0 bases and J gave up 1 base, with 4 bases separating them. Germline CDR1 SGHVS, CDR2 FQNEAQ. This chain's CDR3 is CASSLATSYEQYF. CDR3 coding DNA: TGTGCCAGCAGCTTAGCAACATCCTACGAGCAGTACTTC.

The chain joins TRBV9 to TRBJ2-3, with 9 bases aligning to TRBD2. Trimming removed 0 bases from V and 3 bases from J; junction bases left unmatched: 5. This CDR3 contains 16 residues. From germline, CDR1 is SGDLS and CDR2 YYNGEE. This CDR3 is CASSVGLSGRTDTQYF. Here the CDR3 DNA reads TGTGCCAGCAGCGTAGGGCTTAGCGGGAGAACAGATACGCAGTATTTT.

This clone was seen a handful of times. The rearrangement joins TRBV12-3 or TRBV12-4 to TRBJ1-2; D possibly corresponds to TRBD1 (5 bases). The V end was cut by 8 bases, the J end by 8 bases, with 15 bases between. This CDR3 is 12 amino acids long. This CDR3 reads CASGAGLGGYTF. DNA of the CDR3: TGTGCCAGCGGGGCGGGGCTCGGAGGCTACACCTTC.

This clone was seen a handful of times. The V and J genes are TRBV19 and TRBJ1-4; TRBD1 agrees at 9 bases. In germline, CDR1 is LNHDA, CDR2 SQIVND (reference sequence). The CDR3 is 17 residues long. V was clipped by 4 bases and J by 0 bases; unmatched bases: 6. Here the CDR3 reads CASSTTGGLATNEKLFF. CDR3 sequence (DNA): TGTGCCAGTAGTACCACAGGGGGCCTTGCAACTAATGAAAAACTGTTTTTT.

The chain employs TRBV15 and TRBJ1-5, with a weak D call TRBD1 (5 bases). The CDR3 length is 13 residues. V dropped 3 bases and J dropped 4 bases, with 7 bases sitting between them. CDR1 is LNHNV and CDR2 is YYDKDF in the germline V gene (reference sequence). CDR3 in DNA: TGTGCCACCAGCAGGCAGGGAAATCAGCCCCAGCATTTT. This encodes CATSRQGNQPQHF.

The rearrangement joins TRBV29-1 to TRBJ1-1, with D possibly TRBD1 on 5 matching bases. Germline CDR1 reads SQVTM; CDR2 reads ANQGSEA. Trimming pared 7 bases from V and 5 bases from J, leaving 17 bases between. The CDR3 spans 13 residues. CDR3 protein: CSAGRRARTEAFF. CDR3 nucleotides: TGCAGCGCCGGACGCAGGGCTCGGACTGAAGCTTTCTTT.

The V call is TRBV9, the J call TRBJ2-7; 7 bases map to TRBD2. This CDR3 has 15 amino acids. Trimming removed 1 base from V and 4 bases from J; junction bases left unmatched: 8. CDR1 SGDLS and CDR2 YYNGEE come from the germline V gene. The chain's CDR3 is CASSVSQGGTYEQYF. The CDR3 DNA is TGTGCCAGCAGCGTAAGTCAGGGAGGGACTTACGAGCAGTACTTC.

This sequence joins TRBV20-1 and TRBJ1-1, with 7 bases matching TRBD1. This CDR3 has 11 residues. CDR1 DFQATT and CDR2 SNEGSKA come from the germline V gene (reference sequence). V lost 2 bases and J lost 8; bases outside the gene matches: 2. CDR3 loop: CSARSGQEAFF. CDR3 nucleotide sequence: TGCAGTGCTAGATCGGGACAGGAAGCTTTCTTT.